The 11 T cell receptor beta chains listed next were all sequenced from one sample in a study of cytotoxic CD8 clonotypes in ibrutinib-treated CLL. Here immunoSEQ multiplex PCR was the method, and the copy in TCRdb shows in-frame clones only, minus some. The sample has 200,000 to 250,000 clones; around 70% are singletons. The sequencing used PBMCs, collected after 24 months of ibrutinib treatment. These receptors came from a human donor with chronic lymphocytic leukemia.

The chain has TRBV27 and TRBJ2-3; 13 nucleotides match TRBD2. V trimming: 5 bases; J trimming: 1 base; junction bases outside the gene matches: 9. The germline CDR1 and CDR2 sequences are MNHEY and SMNVEV (reference sequence). The CDR3 sequence is 18 residues long. CDR3 sequence reads: CASSKPGLAGPRTDTQYF. In DNA form, the CDR3 reads TGTGCCAGCAGTAAACCGGGACTAGCGGGACCCCGCACAGATACGCAGTATTTT.

This clone was counted between two and nine times. The chain uses TRBV9 and TRBJ2-5; D is perhaps TRBD1 (5 bases). CDR1 and CDR2 from the germline V gene are SGDLS and YYNGEE. V shed 3 bases and J shed 4 bases, with 13 bases lying between them. The CDR3 loop spans 14 amino acids. The CDR3 DNA follows: TGTGCCAGCAGCGCGTCACAGGATATAGAGACCCAGTACTTC. This encodes CASSASQDIETQYF.

A single count supports this clone. V gene TRBV7-2 combines with J gene TRBJ2-7; 7 bases are a match to TRBD1. The CDR3 sequence is 14 residues long. CDR1 SGHTA and CDR2 FQGNSA come from the germline V gene. The V segment lost 2 bases and the J segment 3 bases; nucleotides outside the gene matches: 4. The DNA of the CDR3 is TGTGCCAGCAGCTTAACCAGGGGGAACTACGAGCAGTACTTC. Translating it yields CASSLTRGNYEQYF.

The rearrangement joins TRBV9 to TRBJ2-7; D possibly corresponds to TRBD2 (5 bases). The CDR3 sequence is 13 residues long. With 3 bases removed from V and 6 bases from J, the gap between germline ends came to 13 bases. Per the germline V gene, CDR1 is SGDLS and CDR2 is YYNGEE. In nucleotides, the CDR3 is TGTGCCAGCAGCGGCTTGGGAGACATCGAGCAGTACTTC. This gives the protein CASSGLGDIEQYF.

V and J are TRBV2 and TRBJ1-2; 7 bases match TRBD1. V shed 6 bases and J 1 base; nucleotides not matched to a gene: 5. The length of the CDR3 is 14 residues. Germline-derived CDR1 and CDR2 are SNHLY and FYNNEI. CDR3 bases: TGTGCCAGCAGGAGTTCAGGGGGTAACTATGGCTACACCTTC. Encoded protein: CASRSSGGNYGYTF. Drawing the rest from reference TRBV2 and TRBJ1-2, the complete variable domain is EPEVTQTPSHQVTQMGQEVILRCVPISNHLYFYWYRQILGQKVEFLVSFYNNEISEKSEIFDDQFSVERPDGSNFTLKIRSTKLEDSAMYFCASRSSGGNYGYTFGSGTRLTVV.

This sequence joins TRBV30 and TRBJ1-2; no definite D call. The CDR3 length is 11 residues. CDR1 and CDR2 from the germline V gene are GTSNPN and SVGIG (reference sequence). V gave up 0 bases and J gave up 10 bases, with 9 bases separating them. CDR3 sequence (DNA): TGTGCCTGGAGTGTCTCGGAGATCTACACCTTC. This encodes CAWSVSEIYTF.

The V and J genes are TRBV5-1 and TRBJ2-3; D is unclear. Germline V gives CDR1 SGHRS, CDR2 YFSETQ. The V gene lost 2 bases and the J gene lost 2 bases, with 6 bases spanning the gap. The CDR3 loop spans 13 amino acids. CDR3 amino acids: CASSFSTTDTQYF. CDR3 nucleotides: TGCGCCAGCAGCTTCTCTACCACAGATACGCAGTATTTT.

The chain recombines TRBV28 with TRBJ1-4, with a possible D match to TRBD1 (5 bases). Germline V gene lookup returns CDR1 MDHEN and CDR2 SYDVKM. This CDR3 is built from 13 residues. V dropped 10 bases and J dropped 8 bases, with 17 bases sitting between them. CDR3 residues: CANSKGREEKLFF. CDR3 nucleotide sequence: TGTGCCAACTCGAAGGGGAGGGAAGAAAAACTGTTTTTT.

In the case of this clone: Compared with germline, one end of the junction differs, possibly owing to a read error. The V and J genes are TRBV7-7 and TRBJ2-1; 12 bases are a match to TRBD2. The CDR3 runs 15 residues. CDR1 and CDR2 (germline): SSHAT, FNYEAQ (reference sequence). For the CDR3, the DNA is TGTGCTAGCAGCTTATGGACTAGCGGGATAGATGAGCAGTTCTTC. Its protein product is CASSLWTSGIDEQFF.

This chain connects TRBV18 to TRBJ1-5; 8 bases agree with TRBD1. This CDR3 spans 16 amino acids. After removal of 3 bases from V and 1 base from J, the junction contained 5 bases not matched to a gene. CDR1 is KGHSH and CDR2 is LQKENI in the germline V gene. The CDR3 nucleotides read TGTGCCAGCTCACCGCAGGGGGCGGGGAGCAATCAGCCCCAGCATTTT. Residues: CASSPQGAGSNQPQHF.

The rearrangement links TRBV5-1 to TRBJ2-2; possibly TRBD2 for D (6 bases). The germline gives CDR1 SGHRS, CDR2 YFSETQ. This CDR3 comprises 16 residues. The V gene lost 1 base and the J gene lost 6 bases, with 16 bases spanning the gap. CDR3 sequence reads: CASSLSLALPPGELFF. The CDR3 DNA reads as TGCGCCAGCAGCTTGTCGCTAGCGCTCCCCCCCGGGGAGCTGTTTTTT.